These 20 T cell receptor beta chains were all obtained from the same sample, sequenced in a study of blood T cell repertoires in COVID-19. Sequenced by immunoSEQ multiplex PCR; TCRdb stores in-frame clones only, minus some. The sample includes roughly 180,000 clones, more than 85% of them seen just once. The source material was peripheral blood. The receptors stem from a woman in her 30s with active or convalescent COVID-19.

The genes are TRBV19 and TRBJ2-2; tentatively, D is TRBD2 (8 bases). V dropped 4 bases and J dropped 5 bases, with 17 bases sitting between them. CDR1 LNHDA and CDR2 SQIVND come from the germline V gene (reference sequence). This CDR3 is 16 amino acids long. The CDR3 bases are TGTGCCAGTAGTAGGGACAGCGGGAGAGGAACCGGGGAGCTGTTTTTT. The encoded protein is CASSRDSGRGTGELFF.

This chain joins TRBV18 and TRBJ1-2; tentative D call: TRBD1 (5 bases). There are 11 residues in the CDR3. Trimming shortened V by 6 bases and J by 6 bases, and 8 bases separated the two germline ends. Germline CDR1 reads KGHSH; CDR2 reads LQKENI. The CDR3 protein is CASSPRDGYTF. CDR3 DNA: TGTGCCAGCTCCCCCAGGGATGGCTACACCTTC. The full variable domain, rest sourced from reference TRBV18 and TRBJ1-2, is NAGVMQNPRHLVRRRGQEARLRCSPMKGHSHVYWYRQLPEEGLKFMVYLQKENIIDESGMPKERFSAEFPKEGPSILRIQQVVRGDSAAYFCASSPRDGYTFGSGTRLTVV.

The chain uses TRBV10-3 and TRBJ2-2, with a weak D call TRBD1 (6 bases). V shed 6 bases and J shed 5 bases, with 7 bases lying between them. Germline V gene lookup returns CDR1 ENHRY and CDR2 SYGVKD. This CDR3 region has 12 residues. The CDR3 bases are TGTGCCATCAGAACAGGGACCGGGGAGCTGTTTTTT. The encoded protein is CAIRTGTGELFF.

The J gene is TRBJ1-2, the V gene TRBV6-2 or TRBV6-3; 7 bases line up with TRBD1. The CDR3 extends over 13 amino acids. Germline V gene sequence: CDR1 MNHEY, CDR2 SVGEGT. V lost 6 bases to trimming and J lost 2 bases; unmatched junction nucleotides: 3. This chain's CDR3 is CASRYRGNYGYTF. The CDR3 bases are TGTGCCAGCAGATACAGGGGCAACTATGGCTACACCTTC.

The genes are TRBV6-5 and TRBJ1-3; D is unresolved. This CDR3 contains 13 residues. V was cut by 6 bases and J by 0 bases, with 6 bases left in between. Germline V gives CDR1 MNHEY, CDR2 SVGAGI. The CDR3 nucleotides read TGTGCCAGCAGACCGAGCTCTGGAAACACCATATATTTT. This translates into CASRPSSGNTIYF.

The rearrangement links TRBV2 to TRBJ1-4; 9 bases line up with TRBD1. In germline, CDR1 is SNHLY, CDR2 FYNNEI. Unmatched junction bases numbered 7, after V lost 8 bases and J lost 3 bases. The CDR3 sequence is 15 residues long. The CDR3: CASGQTGGPNEKLFF. CDR3 DNA: TGTGCCAGCGGCCAGACAGGGGGTCCTAATGAAAAACTGTTTTTT. Complete variable domain (other parts from reference TRBV2 and TRBJ1-4): EPEVTQTPSHQVTQMGQEVILRCVPISNHLYFYWYRQILGQKVEFLVSFYNNEISEKSEIFDDQFSVERPDGSNFTLKIRSTKLEDSAMYFCASGQTGGPNEKLFFGSGTQLSVL.

The chain joins TRBV5-1 to TRBJ1-1; tentative D call: TRBD1 (5 bases). The germline V and J ends were trimmed by 3 bases and 4 bases, with 13 bases remaining between them. CDR3 size: 14 residues. In germline, CDR1 is SGHRS, CDR2 YFSETQ. CDR3: CASSSREGITEAFF. In DNA form, the CDR3 reads TGCGCCAGCAGCTCCAGGGAGGGGATCACTGAAGCTTTCTTT.

This clone showed up just once. V usage is TRBV10-3 and J usage is TRBJ2-1; 7 nucleotides line up with TRBD2. The junction had 4 bases not matched to a gene; V was cut back by 8 bases and J by 9 bases. Per germline, CDR1 ENHRY and CDR2 SYGVKD. The CDR3 loop spans 11 amino acids. The DNA for the CDR3 is TGTGCCATCGGGAGGGGCGTTGAGCAGTTCTTC. Translation gives CAIGRGVEQFF.

This clone has just a few counts. This chain joins TRBV6-6 and TRBJ1-1, with TRBD1 identical over 8 bases. The CDR3 totals 17 residues. Germline lookup yields CDR1 MNHNY and CDR2 SVGAGI (reference sequence). V gave up 5 bases and J gave up 2 bases; unmatched junction bases: 13. The chain's CDR3 is CASSHPFGQGENTEAFF. The CDR3 DNA is TGTGCCAGCAGTCACCCATTCGGACAGGGTGAAAACACTGAAGCTTTCTTT.

This clone was counted only a few times. The chain couples TRBV3-1 (or the pseudogene TRBV3-2) to TRBJ1-1; 7 bases are shared with TRBD1. The germline gives CDR1 LGHDT, CDR2 YNNKEL (reference sequence). The junction had 5 bases not matched to a gene; V was cut back by 4 bases and J by 6 bases. This CDR3 spans 13 amino acids. Here the CDR3 reads CASSPRQGSEAFF. The CDR3 DNA reads TGTGCCAGCAGCCCCCGACAGGGCTCTGAAGCTTTCTTT.

The chain carries TRBV5-1 and TRBJ2-7, with 10 bases fitting TRBD2. This CDR3 is 16 amino acids long. CDR1 and CDR2 from the germline V gene are SGHRS and YFSETQ. V shed 0 bases and J 2 bases; nucleotides not matched to a gene: 5. The CDR3: CASSLDSGRRAYEQYF. The DNA for the CDR3 is TGCGCCAGCAGCTTGGATAGCGGGAGGAGGGCCTACGAGCAGTACTTC.

DNA for the CDR3: TGTGCCAGCTCCAGCGGGGGAGGAAACCAAGAGACCCAGTACTTC. It is translated as CASSSGGGNQETQYF. The rearrangement joins TRBV11-2 to TRBJ2-5; 8 bases are a match to TRBD2. The J segment lost 0 bases and the V segment lost 8 bases, leaving 8 bases of the junction unmatched. The CDR3 spans 15 residues. Per the germline V gene, CDR1 is SGHAT and CDR2 is FQNNGV.

V and J are TRBV12-5 and TRBJ2-7; 7 positions agree with TRBD2. Trimming removed 2 bases from V and 4 bases from J; junction bases left unmatched: 8. CDR1 LGHNT and CDR2 FRNRAP come from the germline V gene. CDR3 length equals 15 residues. The CDR3 here is CASGLWREGRYEQYF. The CDR3 nucleotides are TGTGCTAGTGGTTTGTGGAGGGAGGGTCGGTACGAGCAGTACTTC.

CDR3 DNA sequence: TGCGCCAGCAGTCCGGGACAGCAAAGCTCCTACGAGCAGTACTTC. It translates to CASSPGQQSSYEQYF. This chain connects TRBV10-2 to TRBJ2-7; the match to TRBD1 covers 7 bases. The trim removed 5 bases at V and 0 bases at J, leaving 7 bases unmatched. The CDR3 has 15 amino acids. Germline CDR1 and CDR2: WSHSY and SAAADI.

In this sample, this clone turned up a few times. This chain joins TRBV5-1 and TRBJ2-2; 7 bases are a match to TRBD1. The CDR3 covers 14 residues. With V trimmed by 0 bases and J by 5 bases, 1 base remained unmatched. The germline V gene has CDR1 SGHRS and CDR2 YFSETQ. The CDR3 DNA sequence: TGCGCCAGCAGCTTGGACAGGGGTACCGGGGAGCTGTTTTTT. It translates to CASSLDRGTGELFF.

V usage is TRBV18 and J usage is TRBJ2-2; the D gene is possibly TRBD1 (5 bases). V lost 1 base and J lost 0, with 18 bases in between. Per the germline V gene, CDR1 is KGHSH and CDR2 is LQKENI. The CDR3 has 19 residues. CDR3 loop: CASSPLQFPDTTNTGELFF. The CDR3 nucleotides read TGTGCCAGCTCACCACTTCAATTCCCGGACACTACGAACACCGGGGAGCTGTTTTTT. Full variable domain (remainder filled in from reference TRBV18 and TRBJ2-2): NAGVMQNPRHLVRRRGQEARLRCSPMKGHSHVYWYRQLPEEGLKFMVYLQKENIIDESGMPKERFSAEFPKEGPSILRIQQVVRGDSAAYFCASSPLQFPDTTNTGELFFGEGSRLTVL.

V and J are TRBV5-4 and TRBJ1-4; 7 bases align to TRBD1. Germline V gene sequence: CDR1 SGHNT, CDR2 YYREEE (reference sequence). This CDR3 spans 15 amino acids. J was trimmed by 6 bases and V by 0 bases; bases with no gene match: 5. CDR3 region: CASSLVGDRDEKLFF. As DNA, the CDR3 is TGTGCCAGCAGCTTGGTGGGTGACAGGGATGAAAAACTGTTTTTT.

The V and J genes are TRBV6-1 and TRBJ2-1; tentatively, D is TRBD1 (5 bases). Germline V gene sequence: CDR1 MNHNS, CDR2 SASEGT. Deletions cut 2 bases from V and 7 bases from J, with 12 bases between. This CDR3 spans 14 amino acids. For the CDR3, the DNA is TGTGCCAGCAGTGAAACGACAGCCGTTAATGAGCAGTTCTTC. Amino acids: CASSETTAVNEQFF.

The CDR3 is CASSQDGDEGAGELFF. CDR3 DNA sequence: TGTGCCAGCAGCCAAGATGGGGATGAAGGGGCCGGGGAGCTGTTTTTT. This chain connects TRBV3-1 (or the pseudogene TRBV3-2) to TRBJ2-2; perhaps TRBD1 as D (5 bases). The germline V and J ends were trimmed by 0 bases and 6 bases, with 14 bases remaining between them. Germline V gene lookup returns CDR1 LGHDT and CDR2 YNNKEL (reference sequence). This CDR3 comprises 16 residues.

The J gene is TRBJ2-3, the V gene TRBV7-6, with 12 bases matching TRBD2. Unmatched junction bases numbered 3, after V lost 0 bases and J lost 2 bases. Germline CDR1 reads SGHVS; CDR2 reads FNYEAQ. CDR3 size: 17 residues. This CDR3 reads CASSLARLAGDTDTQYF. For the CDR3, the DNA is TGTGCCAGCAGCTTAGCCCGACTAGCGGGGGACACAGATACGCAGTATTTT. The whole variable domain, filled in from reference TRBV7-6 and TRBJ2-3, reads GAGVSQSPRYKVTKRGQDVALRCDPISGHVSLYWYRQALGQGPEFLTYFNYEAQQDKSGLPNDRFSAERPEGSISTLTIQRTEQRDSAMYRCASSLARLAGDTDTQYFGPGTRLTVL.